This TCR beta chain is drawn from a study of blood T cell repertoires in COVID-19. Study background: Material from acute and convalescent COVID-19 was sourced from the United States, Italy and Spain. PBMCs, B-cell-depleted T cells, or T cells provided the cDNA or gDNA that made up the material.

Only in-frame clones appear in the TCRdb table, and some are missing; sequencing was by immunoSEQ multiplex PCR. Of under 250,000 clones listed, around 90% are singletons. The germline gives CDR1 LGHDT, CDR2 YNNKEL (reference sequence). The CDR3 spans 15 residues. V shed 5 bases, J shed 3 bases, and the junction held 7 bases outside the gene matches. Seattle's cohort entered during active infection and was followed longitudinally. This receptor was taken from a man in his 60s with COVID-19, enrolled during active disease. Sequencing used peripheral blood. The chain uses TRBV3-1 (or the pseudogene TRBV3-2) and TRBJ2-7; 10 bases align to TRBD2. CDR3 coding DNA: TGTGCCAGCAGCTCTAGCGGGAGTGCAGGCTACGAGCAGTACTTC. As protein: CASSSSGSAGYEQYF.